A selection of T cell receptor beta chains follows, all from one sample in a study of cytomegalovirus exposure and HLA in healthy donors. Here immunoSEQ multiplex PCR was the method, and the copy in TCRdb shows in-frame clones only, minus some. The table shows over 150,000 clones, with around 68% occurring only once. Source material: PBMCs. These receptors were collected from a man between 45 and 60 years old in good health and CMV-seronegative. Each CDR3 is given with its conserved first and last residue. The D gene is left open where the match is weak. Not all rows give a size; the values are once, few, many and, for expanded clones, a class.

NA,TRBJ2-7,TRBV7-2,TRBD1,TGTGCCAGCACCTCCGTGACAGGGTCCTACGAGCAGTACTTC,CASTSVTGSYEQYF
NA,TRBJ1-4,TRBV7-2,NA,TGTGCCAGCAGCTTAGGGCGGTCTGTGAAGACTAATGAAAAACTGTTTTTT,CASSLGRSVKTNEKLFF
NA,TRBJ1-1,TRBV28,NA,TGTGCCAGCAGTTACAGGTTTGAAGCTTTCTTT,CASSYRFEAFF
NA,TRBJ1-5,TRBV4-2,NA,TGTGCCAGCAGCCAAGCTCTCCTTAGCAATCAGCCCCAGCATTTT,CASSQALLSNQPQHF
once,TRBJ1-6,TRBV11-2,NA,TGTGCCAGCAGCCCCCCGGGCAGGGATAATTCACCCCTCCACTTT,CASSPPGRDNSPLHF
NA,TRBJ1-2,TRBV5-1,NA,TGCGCCAGCAGCTTGGGGCAGGGGACGATCTATGGCTACACCTTC,CASSLGQGTIYGYTF
NA,TRBJ2-7,TRBV5-1,TRBD1,TGCGCCAGCAGCTCATTCGGGGACAGGGTAAACGAGCAGTACTTC,CASSSFGDRVNEQYF
NA,TRBJ1-3,TRBV4-2,NA,TGTGCCAGCAGCCCCCGGGAGGGTTTTATGTCTGGAAACACCATATATTTT,CASSPREGFMSGNTIYF
NA,TRBJ1-1,TRBV4-1,TRBD1,TGCGCCAGCAGCCAAGGGGACAGGGGGAACACTGAAGCTTTCTTT,CASSQGDRGNTEAFF
NA,TRBJ1-2,TRBV5-5,NA,TGTGCCAGCAGCTTGAATGGGGGCGCTGGCTACACCTTC,CASSLNGGAGYTF
few,TRBJ2-7,TRBV28,TRBD1,TGTGCCAGCAGCCTCCCGGGACAGGGGTTCAACGAGCAGTACTTC,CASSLPGQGFNEQYF
NA,TRBJ2-1,TRBV19,TRBD1,TGTGCCAGTAGTTCCAGGACAGGGATAAGCGAGCAGTTCTTC,CASSSRTGISEQFF
NA,TRBJ1-1,TRBV27,NA,TGTGCCAGCAGTTTCCAGACAGTGGGGATGAACACTGAAGCTTTCTTT,CASSFQTVGMNTEAFF
NA,TRBJ2-1,TRBV27,NA,TGTGCCAGCAGTTTAAGGACAGAAGTCAGCTCCTACAATGAGCAGTTCTTC,CASSLRTEVSSYNEQFF
NA,TRBJ1-1,TRBV5-1,NA,TGCGCCAGCAGCTTGGTTGGGGGGGCAGGATCTGAAGCTTTCTTT,CASSLVGGAGSEAFF
NA,TRBJ2-2,TRBV15,TRBD1,TGTGCCACCAGCAGCTACAGGGGGCCGGGCGGGGAGCTGTTTTTT,CATSSYRGPGGELFF
NA,TRBJ1-1,TRBV19,TRBD1,TGTGCCAGTAGTAAGGGACAGGAGAATGCCGAAGCTTTCTTT,CASSKGQENAEAFF
NA,TRBJ2-3,TRBV25-1,TRBD1,TGTGCCAGCAGTTGGGACAGGTCCAGCACAGATACGCAGTATTTT,CASSWDRSSTDTQYF
NA,TRBJ2-2,TRBV27,NA,TGTGCCAGCCGGCAGGGGCTGACCGGGGAGCTGTTTTTT,CASRQGLTGELFF
few,TRBJ2-7,TRBV28,TRBD2,TGTGCCAGCGTCATAGCGGGGGGGAGCTCCTACGAGCAGTACTTC,CASVIAGGSSYEQYF
NA,TRBJ1-4,TRBV6-1,NA,TGTGCCAGCAGCCCTGATTATCGGGTCGAAAAACTGTTTTTT,CASSPDYRVEKLFF
few,TRBJ2-7,TRBV10-1,NA,TGCGCCAGCAACGGGGTCGCGTCCTACGAGCAGTACTTC,CASNGVASYEQYF
NA,TRBJ1-2,TRBV30,TRBD1,TGTGCCTGGACCCAACAGGGGGCTGGGGGCTACACCTTC,CAWTQQGAGGYTF
few,TRBJ2-1,TRBV6-4,NA,TGTGCCAGCAGTCCCCAAACGGGCAATGAGCAGTTCTTC,CASSPQTGNEQFF
NA,TRBJ2-7,TRBV2,TRBD1,TGTGCCGGCCGCTCCCGGGACAGAGTTCACGAGCAGTACTTC,CAGRSRDRVHEQYF
NA,TRBJ2-2,TRBV5-1,NA,TGCGCCAGCAGCGGCGGACTGAGCACCGGGGAGCTGTTTTTT,CASSGGLSTGELFF
NA,TRBJ2-7,TRBV7-9,NA,TGTGCCAGCAGCTTAACACAATACTACGAGCAGTACTTC,CASSLTQYYEQYF
NA,TRBJ1-1,TRBV14,NA,TGTGCCAGCAGCCAAGTTGCCCGGGGCACTGAAGCTTTCTTT,CASSQVARGTEAFF
NA,TRBJ1-2,TRBV29-1,TRBD1,TGCAGCGTTGACCCTACCCTTCGACAGGGCCCCTTTAACTATGGCTACACCTTC,CSVDPTLRQGPFNYGYTF
NA,TRBJ1-5,TRBV7-2,TRBD1,TGTGCCAGCAGCTTAACACCGGGACAGTTCAATCAGCCCCAGCATTTT,CASSLTPGQFNQPQHF
NA,TRBJ1-2,TRBV7-3,NA,TGTGCCAGCAGCTATATGGGGGGGGTGGACTATGGCTACACCTTC,CASSYMGGVDYGYTF
few,TRBJ2-3,TRBV4-3,NA,TGCGCCAGCAGCCAAGATGGGGGGGGGCCGGAAGATACGCAGTATTTT,CASSQDGGGPEDTQYF
few,TRBJ2-1,TRBV9,TRBD2,TGTGCCAGCAGCGTAGACAGCGGGGTGTACAATGAGCAGTTCTTC,CASSVDSGVYNEQFF
NA,TRBJ2-5,TRBV5-6,NA,TGTGCCAGCAGCCCCGAGGGCAGGGGGGAAGAGACCCAGTACTTC,CASSPEGRGEETQYF
NA,TRBJ2-3,TRBV7-2,TRBD1,TGTGCCAGCAGGCCACAGGGGAAGCAGTGGGATACGCAGTATTTT,CASRPQGKQWDTQYF
NA,TRBJ1-4,TRBV23-1,NA,TGCGCCAGCAGTCAATCGCAAACGTCCGCCCGGGAAAAACTGTTTTTT,CASSQSQTSAREKLFF
once,TRBJ2-7,TRBV7-9,NA,TGTGCCAGCAGCTTCGCGGGGGCCTCCTACGAGCAGTACTTC,CASSFAGASYEQYF
NA,TRBJ2-3,TRBV10-1,NA,TGCGCCAGCAGTGAGTCGTTTTCCGGGCGGGGAGGCACAGATACGCAGTATTTT,CASSESFSGRGGTDTQYF
NA,TRBJ2-7,TRBV19,NA,TGTGCCAGTAGTATAGGGGGAGCGAACGAGCAGTACTTC,CASSIGGANEQYF
few,TRBJ2-3,TRBV5-4,TRBD1,TGTGCCAGCAGCCTAATGGACAGGGAAACAACAGATACGCAGTATTTT,CASSLMDRETTDTQYF
NA,TRBJ1-5,TRBV28,TRBD1,TGTGCCAGCAGATGGACAGGAACCCCCAATCAGCCCCAGCATTTT,CASRWTGTPNQPQHF
NA,TRBJ1-1,TRBV4-2,TRBD1,TGTGCCAGCAGCCGAGAGGGACAGGCCGACACTGAAGCTTTCTTT,CASSREGQADTEAFF
NA,TRBJ2-3,TRBV29-1,NA,TGCAGCTTTTCCGTCAGGACTAGCACAGATACGCAGTATTTT,CSFSVRTSTDTQYF
NA,TRBJ2-3,TRBV7-2,NA,TGTGCCAGCAGCTCCAGACAGGCCCCAGATACGCAGTATTTT,CASSSRQAPDTQYF
NA,TRBJ2-7,TRBV5-5,NA,TGTGCCAGCAGCTTTGACAGTACCTACGAGCAGTACTTC,CASSFDSTYEQYF
NA,TRBJ2-7,TRBV6-1,TRBD2,TGTGCCAGCAGTGAAGGTAGCGGGGGAAACTACGAGCAGTACTTC,CASSEGSGGNYEQYF
NA,TRBJ2-5,TRBV6-6,NA,TGTGCCAGCAACGAAGAGGAGACCCAGTACTTC,CASNEEETQYF
once,TRBJ2-2,TRBV4-2,TRBD2,TGTGCCAGCAGCCAAGATCAGGCACGGGGTAGCGGGGGACTGTTTTTT,CASSQDQARGSGGLFF
NA,TRBJ2-7,TRBV14,NA,TGTGCCAGCAGCCAAGATACGCGGCCCAGCTCCTACGAGCAGTACTTC,CASSQDTRPSSYEQYF
NA,TRBJ1-1,TRBV5-6,TRBD1,TGTGCCAGCAGCTTTCGACAGGGCCAAACTGAAGCTTTCTTT,CASSFRQGQTEAFF
few,TRBJ1-1,TRBV7-8,NA,TGTGCCAGCAGCGTTAGCGGGAACACTGAAGCTTTCTTT,CASSVSGNTEAFF
NA,TRBJ1-5,TRBV2,NA,TGTGCCAGCAGTGTCGAGGTTCCCAGCAATCAGCCCCAGCATTTT,CASSVEVPSNQPQHF
NA,TRBJ1-4,TRBV6-6,NA,TGTGCCAGCAGTTACCCCCGGGAGGGAGTGAATGAAAAACTGTTTTTT,CASSYPREGVNEKLFF
few,TRBJ1-4,TRBV11-2,NA,TGTGCCAGCAGCTTAGCACCGGGACTATATAATGAAAAACTGTTTTTT,CASSLAPGLYNEKLFF